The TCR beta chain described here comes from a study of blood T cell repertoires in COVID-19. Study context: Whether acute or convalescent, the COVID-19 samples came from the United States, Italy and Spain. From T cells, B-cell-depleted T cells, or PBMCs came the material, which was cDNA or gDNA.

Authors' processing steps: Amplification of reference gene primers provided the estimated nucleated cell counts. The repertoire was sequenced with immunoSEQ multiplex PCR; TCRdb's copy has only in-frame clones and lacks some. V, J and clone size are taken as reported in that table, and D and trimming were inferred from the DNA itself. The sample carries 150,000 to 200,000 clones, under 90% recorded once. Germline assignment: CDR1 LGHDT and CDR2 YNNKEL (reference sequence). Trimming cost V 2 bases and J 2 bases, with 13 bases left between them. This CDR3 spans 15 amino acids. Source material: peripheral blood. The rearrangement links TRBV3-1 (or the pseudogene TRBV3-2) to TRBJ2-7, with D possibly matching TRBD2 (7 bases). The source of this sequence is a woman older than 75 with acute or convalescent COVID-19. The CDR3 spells CASSQNPGGTYEQYF. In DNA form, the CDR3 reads TGTGCCAGCAGCCAAAACCCGGGGGGCACCTACGAGCAGTACTTC.